These 6 T cell receptor beta chains share one sample of origin, sequenced in a study of blood T cell repertoires in COVID-19. Data came from immunoSEQ multiplex PCR; TCRdb stores just in-frame clones and leaves some out. The sample shows about 150,000 clones, roughly 87% of them seen only once. Material for sequencing was peripheral blood. The receptors were gathered from a woman aged 55-75 years with active or convalescent COVID-19.

This clone has only one observation. The chain carries TRBV11-2 and TRBJ2-6; 7 bases are a match to TRBD1. The CDR3 is 17 residues long. Germline CDR1 reads SGHAT; CDR2 reads FQNNGV. V lost 3 bases, J lost 4 bases, and 9 bases stayed unmatched. CDR3 DNA: TGTGCCAGCAGCTTCACAGGGGCCATTGGAGGGGCCAACGTCCTGACTTTC. Translation gives CASSFTGAIGGANVLTF.

This rearrangement joins TRBV11-1 to TRBJ2-3; D is undetermined. Trimming took 4 bases from V and 0 from J, leaving 11 bases between them. The CDR3 has 15 amino acids. Germline-derived CDR1 and CDR2 are SGHAT and FQDESV (reference sequence). The CDR3 nucleotides are TGTGCCAGCAGCTCTTTTAGCTTGAGCACAGATACGCAGTATTTT. This sequence encodes CASSSFSLSTDTQYF.

This rearrangement joins TRBV19 to TRBJ1-2; possible D gene TRBD1, 5 bases. Germline CDR1 reads LNHDA; CDR2 reads SQIVND (reference sequence). The CDR3 is made up of 14 amino acids. Trimming cost V 7 bases and J 4 bases, with 16 bases left between them. CDR3 amino acids: CASTLTAGPYGYTF. In DNA, the CDR3 is TGTGCCAGTACCCTTACGGCAGGGCCCTATGGCTACACCTTC.

The chain has TRBV7-2 and TRBJ1-3, with TRBD1 as a possible D gene (5 bases). This CDR3 region has 14 residues. Germline CDR1 and CDR2: SGHTA and FQGNSA. V was pared by 5 bases and J by 1 base, with 9 bases between. The CDR3 nucleotides read TGTGCCAGCAGCACCCAGGGTTCTGGAAACACCATATATTTT. Its translation: CASSTQGSGNTIYF.

V is TRBV19 and J is TRBJ1-2, with D possibly TRBD1 on 6 matching bases. Per germline, CDR1 LNHDA and CDR2 SQIVND (reference sequence). This CDR3 has 15 residues. With 7 bases removed from V and 7 bases from J, the gap between germline ends came to 22 bases. CDR3 loop: CASTDPRQGLGGYTF. In DNA, the CDR3 is TGTGCCAGTACCGATCCGAGGCAGGGGTTGGGTGGCTACACCTTC.

This clone was counted only a few times. The same CDR3 can be traced to other DNA sequences in this sample. V usage is TRBV6-5 and J usage is TRBJ1-1; weak D call: TRBD1 (6 bases). Germline-derived CDR1 and CDR2 are MNHEY and SVGAGI. The CDR3 contains 13 residues. V lost 5 bases and J lost 4, with 11 bases in between. The CDR3 spells CASSLQGRTEAFF. CDR3 DNA sequence: TGTGCCAGCAGTCTACAGGGACGCACTGAAGCTTTCTTT.